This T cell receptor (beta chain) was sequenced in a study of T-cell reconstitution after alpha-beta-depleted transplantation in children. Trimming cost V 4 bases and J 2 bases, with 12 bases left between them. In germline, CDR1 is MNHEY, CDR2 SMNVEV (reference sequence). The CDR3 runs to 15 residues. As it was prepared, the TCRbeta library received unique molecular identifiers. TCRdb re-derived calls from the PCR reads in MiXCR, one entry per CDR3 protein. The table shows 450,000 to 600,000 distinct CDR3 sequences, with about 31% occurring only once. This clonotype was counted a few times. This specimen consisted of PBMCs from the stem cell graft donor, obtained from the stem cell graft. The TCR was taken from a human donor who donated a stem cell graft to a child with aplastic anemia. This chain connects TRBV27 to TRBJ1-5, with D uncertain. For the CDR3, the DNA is TGTGCCAGCAGTTCTTTCAGAGTAGGCAATCAGCCCCAGCATTTT. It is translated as CASSSFRVGNQPQHF.